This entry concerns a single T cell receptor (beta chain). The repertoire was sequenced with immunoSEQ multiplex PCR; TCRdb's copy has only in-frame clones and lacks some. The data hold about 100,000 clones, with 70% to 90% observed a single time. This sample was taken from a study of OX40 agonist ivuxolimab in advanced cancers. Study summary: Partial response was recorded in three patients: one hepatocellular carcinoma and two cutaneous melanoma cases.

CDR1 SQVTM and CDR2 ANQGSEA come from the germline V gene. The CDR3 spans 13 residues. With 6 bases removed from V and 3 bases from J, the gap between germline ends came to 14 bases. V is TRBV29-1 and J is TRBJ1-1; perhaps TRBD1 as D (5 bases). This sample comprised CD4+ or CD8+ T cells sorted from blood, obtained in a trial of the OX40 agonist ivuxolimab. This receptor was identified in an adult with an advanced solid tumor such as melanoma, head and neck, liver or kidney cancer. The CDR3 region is CSVHLQGDTEAFF. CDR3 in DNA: TGCAGCGTCCATCTCCAGGGAGACACTGAAGCTTTCTTT.